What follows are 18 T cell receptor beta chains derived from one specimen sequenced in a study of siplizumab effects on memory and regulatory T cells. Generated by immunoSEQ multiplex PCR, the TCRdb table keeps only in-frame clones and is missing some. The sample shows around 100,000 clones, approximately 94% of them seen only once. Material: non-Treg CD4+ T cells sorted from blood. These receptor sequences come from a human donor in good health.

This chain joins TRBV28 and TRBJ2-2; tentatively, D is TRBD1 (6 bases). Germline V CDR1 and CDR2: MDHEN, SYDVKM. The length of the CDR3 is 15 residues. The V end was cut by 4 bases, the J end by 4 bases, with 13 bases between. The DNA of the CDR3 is TGTGCCAGCAGTTACACGACAGGTGCCACCGGGGAGCTGTTTTTT. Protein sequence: CASSYTTGATGELFF.

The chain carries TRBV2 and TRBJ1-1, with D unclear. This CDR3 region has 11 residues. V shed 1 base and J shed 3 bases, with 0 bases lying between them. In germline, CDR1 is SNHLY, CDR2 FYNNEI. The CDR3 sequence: CASSEDTEAFF. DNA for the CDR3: TGTGCCAGCAGTGAAGACACTGAAGCTTTCTTT.

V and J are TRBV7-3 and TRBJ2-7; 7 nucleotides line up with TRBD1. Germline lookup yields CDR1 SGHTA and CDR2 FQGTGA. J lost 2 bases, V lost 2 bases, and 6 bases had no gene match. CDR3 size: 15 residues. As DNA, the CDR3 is TGTGCCAGCAGCTTAGGACAGGCCCCCACCTACGAGCAGTACTTC. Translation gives CASSLGQAPTYEQYF.

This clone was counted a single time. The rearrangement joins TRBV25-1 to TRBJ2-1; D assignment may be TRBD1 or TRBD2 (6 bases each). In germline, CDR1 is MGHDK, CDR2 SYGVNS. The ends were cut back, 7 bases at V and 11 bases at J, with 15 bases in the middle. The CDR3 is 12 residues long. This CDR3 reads CASTGGGGKQFF. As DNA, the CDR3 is TGTGCCAGCACTGGTGGGGGCGGGAAGCAGTTCTTC.

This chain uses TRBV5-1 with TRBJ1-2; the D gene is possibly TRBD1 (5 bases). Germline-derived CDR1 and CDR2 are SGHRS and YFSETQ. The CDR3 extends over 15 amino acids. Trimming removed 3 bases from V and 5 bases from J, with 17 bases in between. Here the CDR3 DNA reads TGCGCCAGCAGCTCTAACCAGGGAAGCACGTATGGCTACACCTTC. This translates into CASSSNQGSTYGYTF.

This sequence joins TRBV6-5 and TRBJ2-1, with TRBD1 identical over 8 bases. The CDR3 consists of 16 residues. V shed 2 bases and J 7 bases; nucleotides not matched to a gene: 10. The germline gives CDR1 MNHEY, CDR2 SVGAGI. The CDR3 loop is CASSYIRGREGNEQFF. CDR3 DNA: TGTGCCAGCAGTTACATCAGGGGGCGAGAGGGAAATGAGCAGTTCTTC.

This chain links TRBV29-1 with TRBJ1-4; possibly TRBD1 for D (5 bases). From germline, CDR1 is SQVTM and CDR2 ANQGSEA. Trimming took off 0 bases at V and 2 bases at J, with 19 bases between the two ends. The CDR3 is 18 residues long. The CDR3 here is CSVEDRGAGGTTNEKLFF. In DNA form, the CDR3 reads TGCAGCGTTGAAGATCGGGGTGCGGGGGGAACCACTAATGAAAAACTGTTTTTT.

DNA for the CDR3: TGTGCCAGCAGTGCTAGCGGGAGTTTCGACGAGCAGTACTTC. It yields the protein CASSASGSFDEQYF. The chain is built from TRBV25-1 and TRBJ2-7; 10 nucleotides line up with TRBD2. This CDR3 region has 14 residues. V shed 4 bases, J shed 5 bases, and the junction held 5 bases outside the gene matches. Looked up from germline, CDR1 is MGHDK and CDR2 is SYGVNS.

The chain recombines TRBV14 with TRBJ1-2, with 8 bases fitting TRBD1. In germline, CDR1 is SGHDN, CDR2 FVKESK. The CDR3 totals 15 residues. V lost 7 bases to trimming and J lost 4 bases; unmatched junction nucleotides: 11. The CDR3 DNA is TGTGCCAGCACCGCCACAGGGGGTACTATCTATGGCTACACCTTC. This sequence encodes CASTATGGTIYGYTF.

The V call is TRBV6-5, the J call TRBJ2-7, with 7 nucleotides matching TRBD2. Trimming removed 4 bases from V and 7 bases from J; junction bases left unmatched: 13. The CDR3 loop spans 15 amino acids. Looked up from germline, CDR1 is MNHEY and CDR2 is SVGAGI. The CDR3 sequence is CASSSPTSKALEQYF. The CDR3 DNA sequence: TGTGCCAGCAGTTCCCCGACTAGCAAGGCCCTTGAGCAGTACTTC.

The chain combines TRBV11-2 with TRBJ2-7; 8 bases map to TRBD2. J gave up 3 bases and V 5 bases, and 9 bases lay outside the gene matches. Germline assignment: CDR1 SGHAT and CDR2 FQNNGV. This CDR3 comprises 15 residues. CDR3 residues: CASSPQLAVDYEQYF. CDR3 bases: TGTGCCAGCAGCCCCCAACTAGCGGTCGACTACGAGCAGTACTTC. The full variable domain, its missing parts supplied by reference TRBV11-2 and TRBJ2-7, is EAGVAQSPRYKIIEKRQSVAFWCNPISGHATLYWYQQILGQGPKLLIQFQNNGVVDDSQLPKDRFSAERLKGVDSTLKIQPAKLEDSAVYLCASSPQLAVDYEQYFGPGTRLTVT.

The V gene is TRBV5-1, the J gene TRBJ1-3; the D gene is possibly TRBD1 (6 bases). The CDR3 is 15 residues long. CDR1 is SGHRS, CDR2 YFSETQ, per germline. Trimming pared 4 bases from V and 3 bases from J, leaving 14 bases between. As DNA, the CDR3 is TGCGCCAGCAGCGTACAGGGTCCGGGTGGAAACACCATATATTTT. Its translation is CASSVQGPGGNTIYF. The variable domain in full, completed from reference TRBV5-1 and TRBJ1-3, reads KAGVTQTPRYLIKTRGQQVTLSCSPISGHRSVSWYQQTPGQGLQFLFEYFSETQRNKGNFPGRFSGRQFSNSRSEMNVSTLELGDSALYLCASSVQGPGGNTIYFGEGSWLTVV.

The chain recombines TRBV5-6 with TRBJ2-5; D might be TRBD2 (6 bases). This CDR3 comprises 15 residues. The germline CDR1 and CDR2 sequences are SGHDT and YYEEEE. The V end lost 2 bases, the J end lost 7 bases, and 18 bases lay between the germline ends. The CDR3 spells CASSFLGGRLGTQYF. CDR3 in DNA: TGTGCCAGCAGCTTTCTCGGGGGTAGATTGGGGACCCAGTACTTC.

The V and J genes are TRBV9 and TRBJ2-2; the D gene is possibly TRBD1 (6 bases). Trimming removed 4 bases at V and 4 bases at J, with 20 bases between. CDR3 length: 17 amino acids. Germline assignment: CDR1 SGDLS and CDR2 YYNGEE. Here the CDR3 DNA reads TGTGCCAGCAGCCCGCCGTTTAGGTCAGGGGCCACCGGGGAGCTGTTTTTT. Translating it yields CASSPPFRSGATGELFF.

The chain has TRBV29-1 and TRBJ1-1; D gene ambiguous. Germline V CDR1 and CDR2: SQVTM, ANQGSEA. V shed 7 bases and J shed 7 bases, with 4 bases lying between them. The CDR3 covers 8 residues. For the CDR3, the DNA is TGCAGCGCTAATGAAGCTTTCTTT. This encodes CSANEAFF.

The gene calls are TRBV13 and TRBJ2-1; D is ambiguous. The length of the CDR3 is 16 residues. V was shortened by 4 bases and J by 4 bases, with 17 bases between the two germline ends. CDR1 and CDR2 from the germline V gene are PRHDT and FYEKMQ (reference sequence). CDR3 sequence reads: CASSSQVVDLYNEQFF. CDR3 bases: TGTGCCAGCAGCTCCCAGGTGGTGGATCTGTACAATGAGCAGTTCTTC.

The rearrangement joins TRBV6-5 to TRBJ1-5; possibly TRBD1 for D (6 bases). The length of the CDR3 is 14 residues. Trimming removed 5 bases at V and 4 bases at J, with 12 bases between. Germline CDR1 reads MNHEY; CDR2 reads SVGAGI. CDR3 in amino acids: CASSISQGNQPQHF. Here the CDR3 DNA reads TGTGCCAGCAGTATATCGCAGGGGAATCAGCCCCAGCATTTT.

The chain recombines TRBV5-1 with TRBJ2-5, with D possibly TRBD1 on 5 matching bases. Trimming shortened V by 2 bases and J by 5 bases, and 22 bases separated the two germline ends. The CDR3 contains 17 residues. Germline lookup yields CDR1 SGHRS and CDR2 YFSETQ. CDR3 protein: CASSLPTTRGSRETQYF. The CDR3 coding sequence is TGCGCCAGCAGCTTACCTACGACAAGGGGCTCGAGGGAGACCCAGTACTTC.